This TCR beta chain appears in the sequencing data of a study of T cell responses to AZD1222 COVID-19 vaccine (dated by TCRdb to the early 2020s). Context from the whole study: AZD1222 recipients given second doses at about 4 weeks or at about 12 weeks were pooled, since spike-specific TCR depth and breadth were not found to differ between the two schedules. TCR sequencing covered more than 230 trial participants: 200 to 210 given two doses of AZD1222 and around 26 given two doses of MenACWY control vaccine. Trial participants were enrolled by age into subgroups of 18-55, 56-69 and 70-plus years, and roughly 160, 29 and 62 TCR-sequenced participants, respectively, were included in these subgroups.

The cysteine opens and the phenylalanine closes a CDR3 of 14 amino acids. The CDR3 DNA has 42 bases and is translated from base 1. Based on the germline V gene, the CDR1 and CDR2 sequences are KGHSH and LQKENI. V sheds 3 bases and J sheds 0 bases, leaving 9 bases between their ends. Overall results and qualifications from the work: Because no samples from the day 14 peak response were available, repertoires could be characterized only after the peak T cell response. The 56-69-year group was small, and its depth increase did not reach significance, likely because of low power. CD4 TCRs associated with the vaccine covered the entire spike protein, and the dominant responses were in regions 160-218 and 743-854. Only five or six AZD1222 recipients were SARS-CoV-2 seropositive at baseline, limiting conclusions about previously exposed vaccinees. Participants were mostly white British, with more females than males. The authors suggested clonal diversity may have been underestimated. A significant rise in spike-specific TCR breadth and depth was observed after two AZD1222 doses relative to day 0 and relative to MenACWY recipients. Nearly half of unique spike-specific TCRs reportedly recognized epitopes outside regions mutated in the B.1.351 and B.1.1.7 variants.

This clone appeared once. No antigen is known for it. No base quality values were provided; no much bigger clone lies one nucleotide off. Different DNA sequences within this sample yield the same CDR3. The CDR3 regions of human TCRbeta chains were analyzed by immunosequencing. The source study handled its data this way. Repertoire TCRs were checked for matches against a reference library of SARS-CoV-2-specific TCRs that had been generated using the MIRA antigen-specificity platform. Breadth was defined as the fraction of unique TCRs that were SARS-CoV-2-associated, and depth was defined as the fraction of total T cells that were SARS-CoV-2-associated. Using the MIRA data, each spike-specific TCR was assigned both to the spike region to which the TCR was reactive and to a CD4 or CD8 class. Log10-transformed breadth and depth values were compared by one-way ANOVA with Sidak's multiple comparisons tests. What TCRdb holds here is the immuneACCESS table cut down to in-frame rearrangements. Part of the clones is not present; checked against another copy, under half of the missing clones reflect an unresolved V gene, and the others are unexplained. V, J and clone size are those of that table, while D and trimming were read from the DNA. A total of 100,000 to 150,000 clones appear in this sample, 86% of them only once. The top ten clones comprise 20% to 25% of the sample.

This specimen's time point label, interpreted: baseline before first vaccination. Vaccinee samples came from UK trials COV001 and COV002, including a single-blind randomized controlled phase 2/3 trial of AZD1222 (ChAdOx1 nCoV-19) in healthy adults. For TCRbeta chain sequencing, PBMC samples were collected from trial participants at day 0 and at day 28 after the second dose. This sequence uses TRBV18 and TRBJ2-7, with a tentative D call of TRBD1 or TRBD2, each matching 5 bases. The sequences come from peripheral blood, collected on day 0 of AZD1222 vaccination. The sequence was obtained from an adult in good health. The CDR3 corresponds to CASSPGRSSYEQYF. The nucleotide sequence reads as follows: TGTGCCAGCTCACCGGGACGGAGCTCCTACGAGCAGTACTTC.